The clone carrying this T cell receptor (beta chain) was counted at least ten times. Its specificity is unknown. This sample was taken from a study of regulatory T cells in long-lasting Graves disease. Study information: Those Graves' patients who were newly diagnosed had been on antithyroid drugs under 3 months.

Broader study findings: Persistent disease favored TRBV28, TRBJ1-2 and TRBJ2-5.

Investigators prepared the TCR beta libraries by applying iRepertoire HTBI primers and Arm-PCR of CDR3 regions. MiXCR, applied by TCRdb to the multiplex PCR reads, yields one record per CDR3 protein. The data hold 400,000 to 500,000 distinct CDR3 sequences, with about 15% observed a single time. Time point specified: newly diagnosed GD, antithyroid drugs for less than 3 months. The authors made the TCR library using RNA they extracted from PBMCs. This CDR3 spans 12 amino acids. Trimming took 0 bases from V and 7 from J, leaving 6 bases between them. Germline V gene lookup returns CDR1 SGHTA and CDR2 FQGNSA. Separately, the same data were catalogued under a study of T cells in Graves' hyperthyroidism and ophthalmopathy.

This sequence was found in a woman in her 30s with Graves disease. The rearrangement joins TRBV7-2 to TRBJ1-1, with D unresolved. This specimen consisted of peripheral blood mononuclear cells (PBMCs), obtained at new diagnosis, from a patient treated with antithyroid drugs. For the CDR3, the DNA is TGTGCCAGCAGCTTAGCAGGGCTTGAAGCTTTCTTT. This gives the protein CASSLAGLEAFF.